The present TCR beta chain was sequenced within a study of control samples from healthy donors and cancer patients. The table came from immunoSEQ multiplex PCR; TCRdb's copy has only in-frame clones and leaves some out. The table records about 94,000 clones, 86% of them present only once. Germline-derived CDR1 and CDR2 are MNHEY and SVGEGT. The CDR3 runs 15 residues. The V and J ends lost 0 bases and 7 bases respectively, with 15 bases between them. Sequencing input: blood. This sequence was found in a woman in her forties or fifties in good health. The J gene is TRBJ1-2, the V gene TRBV6-2 or TRBV6-3; no firm D call. The DNA of the CDR3 is TGTGCCAGCAGTTACTCGACCGCCGTAGGAGCTGGCTACACCTTC. It specifies CASSYSTAVGAGYTF.